A single sample gave rise to the 11 T cell receptor beta chains below, sequenced in a study of molecular identifiers for immune sequencing clone quantification. MiXCR, applied by TCRdb to the PCR reads, yields one record per CDR3 protein. Here the sample spans about 640,000 distinct CDR3 sequences, just under 20% being singletons. Sequencing was carried out using naive CD8+ T cells from blood, with Jurkat cell RNA spiked in. Subset meaning: FACS-sorted CD8+CD4-CCR7+CD45RA+ naive T cells. The receptor set was obtained from a human donor in good health. Some libraries in this study had Jurkat cell RNA spiked in.

The count of this clonotype is one. This sequence may be a read error, since a much larger clone differs from it by one base. The chain uses TRBV6-2 or TRBV6-3 and TRBJ2-7, with D maybe TRBD1 (6 bases). CDR3 length: 16 residues. The ends were cut back, 6 bases at V and 0 bases at J, with 18 bases in the middle. Germline V gene data show CDR1 as MNHEY and CDR2 as SVGEGT. The CDR3 here is CASSNSRGLSSYEQYF. In DNA form, the CDR3 reads TGTGCCAGCAGCAATAGCAGGGGCCTCTCCTCCTACGAGCAGTACTTC.

This clonotype was found many times. The chain joins TRBV6-6 to TRBJ1-1; possible D gene TRBD1, 6 bases. Germline CDR1 and CDR2: MNHNY and SVGAGI (reference sequence). Trimming took off 2 bases at V and 1 base at J, with 23 bases between the two ends. This CDR3 has 19 residues. The CDR3 coding sequence is TGTGCCAGCAGTTACGACACCTTCAGGGGCATGGTCGAGAACACTGAAGCTTTCTTT. Its protein product is CASSYDTFRGMVENTEAFF.

In regard to this clonotype: A clone one base away is much larger, so this may be a read error. The CDR3 carries no conserved terminal phenylalanine or tryptophan, so it likely arises from a read error. This chain uses TRBV19 with TRBJ1-1; D not resolved. Trimming shortened V by 6 bases and J by 2 bases, and 16 bases separated the two germline ends. The germline CDR1 and CDR2 sequences are LNHDA and SQIVND (reference sequence). This CDR3 is built from 15 residues. In DNA, the CDR3 is TGTGCCAGTAGAGCTGGCCGGCAAGTCAACACTGAAGCTTTCTTG. This translates into CASRAGRQVNTEAFL.

V gene TRBV24-1 combines with J gene TRBJ2-7; weak D call: TRBD2 (6 bases). Germline CDR1 KGHDR, CDR2 SFDVKD. This CDR3 is built from 15 residues. V lost 4 bases, J lost 3 bases, and 15 bases lay in between. The CDR3 protein is CATSEGGGVGYEQYF. The CDR3 DNA reads TGTGCCACCAGTGAAGGAGGAGGGGTGGGCTACGAGCAGTACTTC.

Details on this clonotype: This clone may be a read error of a much larger clone one base away. J is TRBJ2-2 and V is TRBV4-1; 8 bases map to TRBD2. V shed 4 bases and J 0 bases; nucleotides not matched to a gene: 7. CDR3 length equals 17 residues. CDR1 MGHRA and CDR2 YSYEKL come from the germline V gene. CDR3 DNA sequence: TGCGCCAGCAGCCGAGATCAACTAGCGGCGAACACCGGGGAGCTGTTTTTT. Translation: CASSRDQLAANTGELFF.

This clonotype was seen repeatedly, ten times or more. This chain uses TRBV4-2 with TRBJ1-5; TRBD1 aligns across 7 bases. The CDR3 totals 18 residues. Germline V gives CDR1 LGHNA, CDR2 YNFKEQ. V lost 1 base, J lost 7 bases, and 16 bases stayed unmatched. The CDR3 reads CASSQGLWLTGREQPQHF. CDR3 sequence (DNA): TGTGCCAGCAGCCAAGGGCTTTGGTTGACAGGGAGGGAGCAGCCCCAGCATTTT.

This clonotype has at least ten counts. The V call is TRBV20-1, the J call TRBJ2-7; a weak D match, TRBD1 (5 bases). Germline V gene lookup returns CDR1 DFQATT and CDR2 SNEGSKA (reference sequence). The CDR3 loop spans 15 amino acids. Deletions cut 1 base from V and 0 bases from J, with 13 bases between. The CDR3 here is CSARALDSSSYEQYF. For the CDR3, the DNA is TGCAGTGCTAGAGCCCTAGACAGTTCCTCCTACGAGCAGTACTTC.

A note on this clonotype: A much larger clonotype is one base distant, so this may be a read error. The CDR3 sequence: CASSLGYGLAKTIQYF. In DNA form, the CDR3 reads TGTGCCAGCAGCTTAGGCTACGGATTAGCCAAAACCATTCAGTACTTC. This chain connects TRBV13 to TRBJ2-4; D is unclear. Germline-derived CDR1 and CDR2 are PRHDT and FYEKMQ (reference sequence). CDR3 length: 16 residues.

Worth noting for this clonotype: A read error is possible here, since a much larger clone lies one base away. The chain has TRBV4-2 and TRBJ2-7, with unresolved D. Trimming removed 0 bases at V and 5 bases at J, with 8 bases between. The CDR3 is 13 amino acids. Germline V gene sequence: CDR1 LGHNA, CDR2 YNFKEQ. CDR3 in DNA: TGTGCCAGCAGCCAAGAAAAACGGGACGAGCAGTACTTC. This gives the protein CASSQEKRDEQYF.

A remark on this clonotype: Since a much larger clone is just one base distant, this may be a read error. The V gene is TRBV6-5, the J gene TRBJ1-1; D remains unclear. The CDR3 contains 14 residues. In germline, CDR1 is MNHEY, CDR2 SVGAGI. The CDR3 DNA reads as TGTGCCAGCAGTTTAGGGCTCACAGACACTGGAGCTTTCTTT. Amino acid sequence: CASSLGLTDTGAFF.

This clonotype was seen more than once but under ten times. The V and J genes are TRBV6-4 and TRBJ2-3, with D perhaps given as TRBD1 or TRBD2 (5 bases each). Trimming shortened V by 3 bases and J by 6 bases, and 19 bases separated the two germline ends. This CDR3 has 16 residues. CDR1 and CDR2 (germline): MRHNA, SNTAGT. The CDR3 coding sequence is TGTGCCAGCAGTGAGGTGGTCGGGACCCGGCTGGATACGCAGTATTTT. Translating gives CASSEVVGTRLDTQYF.